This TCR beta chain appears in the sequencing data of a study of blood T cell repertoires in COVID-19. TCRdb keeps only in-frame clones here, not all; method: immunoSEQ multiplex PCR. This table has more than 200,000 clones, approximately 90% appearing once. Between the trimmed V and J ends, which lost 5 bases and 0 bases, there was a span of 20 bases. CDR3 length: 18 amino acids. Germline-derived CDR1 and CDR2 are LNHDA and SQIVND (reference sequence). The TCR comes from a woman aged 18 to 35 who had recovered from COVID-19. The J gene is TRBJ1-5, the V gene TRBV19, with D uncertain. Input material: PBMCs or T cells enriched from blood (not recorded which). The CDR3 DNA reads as TGTGCCAGTAGTCCTCGGGGAAACCGGCCCTATAGCAATCAGCCCCAGCATTTT. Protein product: CASSPRGNRPYSNQPQHF.